This entry lists 14 T cell receptor beta chains sequenced from one sample in a study of CD8+ T cells in alopecia areata. cDNA reverse transcribed from extracted RNA served as the sequencing template. Data came from immunoSEQ multiplex PCR; TCRdb stores just in-frame clones and leaves some out. Here the sample spans 45,000 to 70,000 clones, roughly 96% being singletons. This specimen was CD8+ T cells sorted from blood, taken at week 0. Receptor source: a human donor with alopecia areata.

The V and J genes are TRBV27 and TRBJ2-7; 9 bases match TRBD1. Trimming took 0 bases from V and 4 from J; bases not matched to a gene: 1. The CDR3 has 14 amino acids. Germline CDR1 MNHEY, CDR2 SMNVEV (reference sequence). This chain's CDR3 is CASSLSTGGYEQYF. In DNA, the CDR3 is TGTGCCAGCAGTTTATCGACAGGGGGGTACGAGCAGTACTTC.

The V and J genes are TRBV13 and TRBJ2-3, with D maybe TRBD2 (5 bases). V shed 3 bases and J shed 0 bases, with 16 bases lying between them. Germline V gene sequence: CDR1 PRHDT, CDR2 FYEKMQ (reference sequence). The CDR3 totals 17 residues. The CDR3 DNA reads as TGTGCCAGCAGCTTCCCCTCGAGGCGGGCTAGCACAGATACGCAGTATTTT. It codes for CASSFPSRRASTDTQYF. Together with reference TRBV13 and TRBJ2-3, the CDR3 gives the full variable domain: AAGVIQSPRHLIKEKRETATLKCYPIPRHDTVYWYQQGPGQDPQFLISFYEKMQSDKGSIPDRFSAQQFSDYHSELNMSSLELGDSALYFCASSFPSRRASTDTQYFGPGTRLTVL.

The genes are TRBV5-1 and TRBJ1-2; 8 positions agree with TRBD1. Germline trimming cut 0 bases from V and 4 bases from J; bases unmatched to any gene: 2. Germline V gives CDR1 SGHRS, CDR2 YFSETQ. The CDR3 contains 14 residues. In nucleotides, the CDR3 is TGCGCCAGCAGCTTGGGACAGGGGACCTATGGCTACACCTTC. Translated: CASSLGQGTYGYTF.

This chain connects TRBV6-4 to TRBJ2-2; D might be TRBD1 or TRBD2, each matching 5 bases. Looked up from germline, CDR1 is MRHNA and CDR2 is SNTAGT. The CDR3 is 14 residues long. Deletions cut 6 bases from V and 2 bases from J, with 10 bases between. The CDR3 region has the DNA TGTGCCAGCAGCCGGGACGATAACACCGGGGAGCTGTTTTTT. Its protein product is CASSRDDNTGELFF.

The chain is built from TRBV18 and TRBJ1-1, with a tentative D call TRBD1 (5 bases). The V gene's germline CDR1 is KGHSH and CDR2 LQKENI. CDR3 length: 15 amino acids. The V end was cut by 1 base, the J end by 5 bases, with 14 bases between. CDR3 nucleotides: TGTGCCAGCTCACCACGGGAGGGGTACGAGACTGAAGCTTTCTTT. Translating gives CASSPREGYETEAFF.

The V gene is TRBV19, the J gene TRBJ2-1, with 8 bases fitting TRBD2. The CDR3 runs to 17 residues. The V gene end was trimmed by 5 bases and the J gene end by 8 bases; junction bases not matched to a gene: 17. Germline V gene data show CDR1 as LNHDA and CDR2 as SQIVND (reference sequence). CDR3: CASSPRSVAGYLDEQFF. DNA for the CDR3: TGTGCCAGTAGTCCCAGAAGCGTAGCGGGGTATTTGGATGAGCAGTTCTTC.

The chain carries TRBV19 and TRBJ2-7; perhaps TRBD1 as D (6 bases). This CDR3 is built from 14 residues. Per the germline V gene, CDR1 is LNHDA and CDR2 is SQIVND (reference sequence). Trimming shortened V by 5 bases and J by 1 base, and 12 bases separated the two germline ends. CDR3 bases: TGTGCCAGTAGTTCCCGGGACACTTCCTACGAGCAGTACTTC. This translates into CASSSRDTSYEQYF.

The rearrangement uses TRBV11-2 and TRBJ2-1; no firm D call. The CDR3 has 12 amino acids. The germline CDR1 and CDR2 sequences are SGHAT and FQNNGV. Trimming pared 1 base from V and 9 bases from J, leaving 7 bases between. The CDR3 is CASSLAGGEQFF. CDR3 nucleotides: TGTGCCAGCAGCTTAGCCGGTGGTGAGCAGTTCTTC.

This chain connects TRBV29-1 to TRBJ2-1, with a tentative D call TRBD1 (6 bases). Germline assignment: CDR1 SQVTM and CDR2 ANQGSEA. This CDR3 is 13 amino acids long. V gave up 7 bases and J gave up 0 bases, with 10 bases separating them. The CDR3 bases are TGCAGCGCACAAGGGGGCTCCTACAATGAGCAGTTCTTC. It is translated as CSAQGGSYNEQFF.

The table lists this clone with a count of one. The J gene is TRBJ2-7, the V gene TRBV2; the match to TRBD2 covers 12 bases. Germline lookup yields CDR1 SNHLY and CDR2 FYNNEI. CDR3 length: 17 amino acids. V shed 0 bases, J shed 6 bases, and the junction held 9 bases outside the gene matches. The CDR3 bases are TGTGCCAGCAGTGAAGCGCGGGCTAGCGGGGGGGCGGCCGAGCAGTACTTC. Translating gives CASSEARASGGAAEQYF.

The CDR3 sequence: CASSLDQVFYNEQFF. CDR3 nucleotides: TGTGCCAGCAGCCTTGACCAGGTTTTCTACAATGAGCAGTTCTTC. The chain links TRBV5-6 to TRBJ2-1; D is undetermined. The CDR3 has 15 amino acids. The V gene lost 4 bases and the J gene lost 3 bases, with 14 bases spanning the gap. The V gene's germline CDR1 is SGHDT and CDR2 YYEEEE.

Only a few counts were recorded for this clone. The rearrangement links TRBV6-5 to TRBJ2-2, with D possibly TRBD2 on 5 matching bases. Trimming pared 0 bases from V and 9 bases from J, leaving 14 bases between. Germline CDR1 MNHEY, CDR2 SVGAGI. The CDR3 is 15 amino acids. CDR3 in DNA: TGTGCCAGCAGTTACTCGACGGGGTCCGCGTGGGAGCTGTTTTTT. Encoded protein: CASSYSTGSAWELFF.

The chain links TRBV19 to TRBJ1-1; tentative D call: TRBD1 (5 bases). This CDR3 is 13 amino acids long. With 5 bases removed from V and 5 bases from J, the gap between germline ends came to 12 bases. Germline V gene data show CDR1 as LNHDA and CDR2 as SQIVND (reference sequence). In DNA form, the CDR3 reads TGTGCCAGTAGTTCTTCAGGGAGGACTGAAGCTTTCTTT. The encoded protein is CASSSSGRTEAFF.

The chain recombines TRBV7-8 with TRBJ2-5, with D unresolved. Germline V gives CDR1 SGHVS, CDR2 FQNEAQ. V was trimmed by 5 bases and J by 0 bases, leaving 10 bases between them. The CDR3 length is 14 residues. CDR3 in DNA: TGTGCCAGCAGCCAAACTGCGTACCAAGAGACCCAGTACTTC. This codes for CASSQTAYQETQYF.